A single sample is the source of the 24 T cell receptor beta chains below, sequenced in a study of siplizumab effects on memory and regulatory T cells. Some clones are missing from TCRdb's copy, which holds only in-frame ones; the method was immunoSEQ multiplex PCR. The sample consists of more than 90,000 clones, 92% of them appearing once. Sequenced: non-Treg CD4+ T cells sorted from blood. The receptor set was obtained from a human donor in good health.

The chain carries TRBV7-8 and TRBJ2-3; D is unresolved. Trimming left V 3 bases short and J 3 bases short, with 7 bases between. CDR3 length: 13 residues. Per the germline V gene, CDR1 is SGHVS and CDR2 is FQNEAQ. The CDR3 region is CASSFSHTDTQYF. CDR3 nucleotide sequence: TGTGCCAGCAGCTTCTCTCATACAGATACGCAGTATTTT.

This clone was detected a few times. V and J are TRBV5-1 and TRBJ1-1, with D perhaps matching TRBD1 (5 bases). The CDR3 loop spans 12 amino acids. The germline V and J ends were trimmed by 4 bases and 4 bases, with 8 bases remaining between them. Germline CDR1 reads SGHRS; CDR2 reads YFSETQ. The chain's CDR3 is CASSPGFTEAFF. CDR3 DNA sequence: TGCGCCAGCAGCCCAGGGTTCACTGAAGCTTTCTTT. Drawing the rest from reference TRBV5-1 and TRBJ1-1, the complete variable domain is KAGVTQTPRYLIKTRGQQVTLSCSPISGHRSVSWYQQTPGQGLQFLFEYFSETQRNKGNFPGRFSGRQFSNSRSEMNVSTLELGDSALYLCASSPGFTEAFFGQGTRLTVV.

The chain is built from TRBV29-1 and TRBJ2-7, with D possibly being TRBD2 (5 bases). Deletions cut 5 bases from V and 3 bases from J, with 17 bases between. CDR3 length: 14 residues. Germline V gene sequence: CDR1 SQVTM, CDR2 ANQGSEA. The CDR3 DNA reads as TGCAGCGTTCGACTACACCCGGAGGTCTACGAGCAGTACTTC. This translates into CSVRLHPEVYEQYF.

This chain uses TRBV6-5 with TRBJ1-2, with 8 bases aligning to TRBD1. V shed 6 bases, J shed 0 bases, and the junction held 6 bases outside the gene matches. The CDR3 spans 15 residues. The germline V gene has CDR1 MNHEY and CDR2 SVGAGI. CDR3 sequence reads: CASRTQGGSNYGYTF. The DNA of the CDR3 is TGTGCCAGCAGAACACAGGGGGGATCTAACTATGGCTACACCTTC.

The rearrangement joins TRBV4-1 to TRBJ2-2, with 9 positions matching TRBD2. V shed 2 bases and J 7 bases; nucleotides not matched to a gene: 8. Germline loops: CDR1 MGHRA, CDR2 YSYEKL. The CDR3 length is 16 residues. Here the CDR3 DNA reads TGCGCCAGCAGCCAATTTATAGCGGGAGCGGACGGGGAGCTGTTTTTT. Translating gives CASSQFIAGADGELFF.

The chain couples TRBV11-2 to TRBJ2-3; either TRBD1 or TRBD2 may fit D (5 bases each). Germline values: CDR1 SGHAT, CDR2 FQNNGV. This CDR3 has 13 amino acids. V dropped 5 bases and J dropped 1 base, with 7 bases sitting between them. In DNA, the CDR3 is TGTGCCAGCAGCCGGGACCGCACAGATACGCAGTATTTT. Protein sequence: CASSRDRTDTQYF.

This clone was seen a few times. The chain uses TRBV30 and TRBJ1-1; TRBD1 agrees at 7 bases. Germline CDR1 GTSNPN, CDR2 SVGIG (reference sequence). Trimming took 1 base from V and 5 from J; bases not matched to a gene: 4. CDR3 length: 13 amino acids. The CDR3 region is CAWSGGRGTEAFF. CDR3 DNA: TGTGCCTGGAGTGGGGGCAGGGGGACTGAAGCTTTCTTT.

The rearrangement links TRBV7-9 to TRBJ1-1; TRBD1 is a possible D gene (6 bases). Trimming shortened V by 1 base and J by 8 bases, and 17 bases separated the two germline ends. The CDR3 has 15 amino acids. Germline CDR1 SEHNR, CDR2 FQNEAQ (reference sequence). CDR3 in DNA: TGTGCCAGCAGCTTAGGGACGGGGTACAGGGACGAAGCTTTCTTT. Protein sequence: CASSLGTGYRDEAFF.

The chain is built from TRBV4-1 and TRBJ2-1; TRBD2 aligns across 15 bases. CDR1 and CDR2 from the germline V gene are MGHRA and YSYEKL. With 6 bases clipped from V and 9 bases from J, the junction kept 15 bases outside the gene matches. This CDR3 is built from 18 residues. The CDR3 is CASSSGLAGGPSIFEQFF. In DNA, the CDR3 is TGCGCCAGCAGTTCGGGACTAGCGGGAGGTCCCTCGATCTTTGAGCAGTTCTTC.

The chain employs TRBV19 and TRBJ2-2, with D perhaps matching TRBD1 (6 bases). This CDR3 contains 15 residues. The V end lost 5 bases, the J end lost 4 bases, and 14 bases lay between the germline ends. Germline V gene lookup returns CDR1 LNHDA and CDR2 SQIVND (reference sequence). CDR3 sequence reads: CASSVTGKVTGELFF. CDR3 nucleotides: TGTGCCAGTAGTGTAACAGGGAAGGTCACCGGGGAGCTGTTTTTT.

V gene TRBV6-5 combines with J gene TRBJ2-7; no reliable D call. The CDR3 has 13 residues. V was shortened by 6 bases and J by 2 bases, with 11 bases between the two germline ends. Germline CDR1 reads MNHEY; CDR2 reads SVGAGI. In DNA form, the CDR3 reads TGTGCCAGCAGCCCCGGACGAGCCTACGAGCAGTACTTC. It is translated as CASSPGRAYEQYF.

This chain connects TRBV4-1 to TRBJ1-2; 7 nucleotides line up with TRBD1. The CDR3 loop spans 17 amino acids. Losses at the gene ends were 1 base for V and 8 bases for J; bases not matched to a gene: 16. Per the germline V gene, CDR1 is MGHRA and CDR2 is YSYEKL. CDR3 protein: CASSQARPGQFSWGYTF. CDR3 nucleotide sequence: TGCGCCAGCAGCCAAGCTAGACCGGGACAGTTTAGTTGGGGCTACACCTTC.

This chain uses TRBV15 with TRBJ1-1, with 8 bases lining up with TRBD1. The CDR3 sequence is 12 residues long. Unmatched junction bases numbered 6, after V lost 1 base and J lost 14 bases. From germline, CDR1 is LNHNV and CDR2 YYDKDF (reference sequence). The CDR3 DNA follows: TGTGCCACCAGCAGAGTTGGGGGACAGGTGTTCTTT. It yields the protein CATSRVGGQVFF.

J is TRBJ1-5 and V is TRBV4-1; D is uncertain. The CDR3 runs to 14 residues. V was shortened by 0 bases and J by 3 bases, with 6 bases between the two germline ends. From germline, CDR1 is MGHRA and CDR2 YSYEKL. CDR3 sequence (DNA): TGCGCCAGCAGCCAAGATAGGACCAATCAGCCCCAGCATTTT. This gives the protein CASSQDRTNQPQHF.

V usage is TRBV2 and J usage is TRBJ2-1, with D possibly being TRBD1 or TRBD2 (5 bases each). Per germline, CDR1 SNHLY and CDR2 FYNNEI. CDR3 length equals 15 residues. V lost 3 bases and J 4 bases, leaving 13 bases between the germline ends. For the CDR3, the DNA is TGTGCCAGCAGTGAGGGACGGGGCAGATACAATGAGCAGTTCTTC. Translation gives CASSEGRGRYNEQFF.

This clone appeared once. V usage is TRBV5-8 and J usage is TRBJ2-7; D may match TRBD1 or TRBD2 (5 bases each). The germline CDR1 and CDR2 sequences are SGHTS and YDEGEE. V was clipped by 4 bases and J by 1 base, with 12 bases between them. This CDR3 is built from 14 residues. CDR3: CASSGRDGSYEQYF. CDR3 in DNA: TGTGCCAGCAGCGGCCGGGACGGTTCCTACGAGCAGTACTTC.

In this sample, this clone turned up once. The junction differs from germline at one of its ends, possibly a read error. This chain joins TRBV29-1 and TRBJ1-3; D remains ambiguous. Germline V gives CDR1 SQVTM, CDR2 ANQGSEA. There are 11 residues in the CDR3. CDR3: CSVERAEGTIF. The CDR3, as DNA: TGCAGCGTTGAAAGAGCCGAGGGAACTATTTTT. Using reference TRBV29-1 and TRBJ1-3 for the parts outside the CDR3, the full variable domain is SAVISQKPSRDICQRGTSLTIQCQVDSQVTMMFWYRQQPGQSLTLIATANQGSEATYESGFVIDKFPISRPNLTFSTLTVSNMSPEDSSIYLCSVERAEGTIFGEGSWLTVV.

This sequence joins TRBV7-9 and TRBJ2-1; 9 bases line up with TRBD2. This CDR3 contains 17 residues. J was trimmed by 7 bases and V by 3 bases; bases with no gene match: 13. Germline lookup yields CDR1 SEHNR and CDR2 FQNEAQ (reference sequence). The CDR3 DNA reads as TGTGCCAGCAGCTTGAGGGACAAGATAGCGGGAGCGAATGAGCAGTTCTTC. It yields the protein CASSLRDKIAGANEQFF.

V usage is TRBV6-5 and J usage is TRBJ1-1; D unresolved. The CDR3 is 12 amino acids. Germline V CDR1 and CDR2: MNHEY, SVGAGI. Trimming removed 2 bases at V and 7 bases at J, with 8 bases between. DNA for the CDR3: TGTGCCAGCAGTTACGTGGCAGGTGAAGCTTTCTTT. Protein product: CASSYVAGEAFF.

The chain combines TRBV5-6 with TRBJ2-7, with D hard to call. The CDR3 totals 13 residues. Trimming pared 0 bases from V and 7 bases from J, leaving 11 bases between. Germline V gene sequence: CDR1 SGHDT, CDR2 YYEEEE. Written as DNA, the CDR3 is TGTGCCAGCAGCTTGGTGGTTACAGAGGAGCAGTACTTC. Translated: CASSLVVTEEQYF.

Here the CDR3 reads CASSLPQGQGYTF. The CDR3 DNA follows: TGTGCCAGCAGCTTACCCCAAGGACAGGGCTACACCTTC. The chain carries TRBV7-8 and TRBJ1-2; perhaps TRBD1 as D (6 bases). V shed 2 bases and J shed 8 bases, with 12 bases lying between them. The CDR3 is made up of 13 amino acids. Germline V CDR1 and CDR2: SGHVS, FQNEAQ.

In DNA, the CDR3 is TGTGCCACCAGCAGAGTAGGGGGGGTCGAGACCCAGTACTTC. Its protein product is CATSRVGGVETQYF. The chain employs TRBV15 and TRBJ2-5, with a weak D call TRBD2 (7 bases). The CDR3 length is 14 residues. CDR1 LNHNV and CDR2 YYDKDF come from the germline V gene (reference sequence). Between the trimmed V and J ends, which lost 1 base and 5 bases, there was a span of 11 bases. Complete variable domain (other parts from reference TRBV15 and TRBJ2-5): DAMVIQNPRYQVTQFGKPVTLSCSQTLNHNVMYWYQQKSSQAPKLLFHYYDKDFNNEADTPDNFQSRRPNTSFCFLDIRSPGLGDTAMYLCATSRVGGVETQYFGPGTRLLVL.

CDR3 residues: CASRETGVFNYGYTF. The CDR3 region has the DNA TGTGCCAGCAGAGAAACAGGGGTATTCAACTATGGCTACACCTTC. The V and J genes are TRBV9 and TRBJ1-2, with TRBD1 matching over 7 bases. The CDR3 is 15 residues long. Germline values: CDR1 SGDLS, CDR2 YYNGEE. J lost 2 bases, V lost 5 bases, and 9 bases had no gene match.

The chain links TRBV10-3 to TRBJ2-3; D may be TRBD1 (6 bases). The CDR3 spans 14 residues. The V gene lost 10 bases and the J gene lost 0 bases, with 14 bases spanning the gap. The germline V gene has CDR1 ENHRY and CDR2 SYGVKD. Here the CDR3 reads CATLRTASTDTQYF. For the CDR3, the DNA is TGTGCCACGCTACGGACAGCTAGCACAGATACGCAGTATTTT.